These T cell receptor beta chains were read from a single sample in a study of regulatory T cells in long-lasting Graves disease. From the multiplex PCR reads, TCRdb called clonotypes with MiXCR, one entry per CDR3 protein. This sample has hundreds of thousands of distinct CDR3 sequences, with 15% to 20% found just once. These sequences were also reported in another study, on T cells in Graves' hyperthyroidism and ophthalmopathy.

The sequencing here drew on peripheral blood mononuclear cells (PBMCs), taken at new diagnosis, from a patient treated with antithyroid drugs. Every receptor here comes from a man in his late teens or twenties with Graves disease. Both conserved end residues are part of each CDR3. Fields, in order: D gene, V gene, J gene, CDR3 protein. D genes are given only for firm matches.

NA	TRBV15	TRBJ1-5	CATSRDRAGEKPQHF
TRBD1	TRBV6-9	TRBJ2-7	CASSYRTGVWEQYF
TRBD2	TRBV27	TRBJ2-7	CASSLMPIAGQLYEQYF
TRBD2	TRBV10-3	TRBJ2-7	CAISESKTSVGEQYF
TRBD2	TRBV7-8	TRBJ2-2	CASSPYSGRANTGELFF
TRBD1	TRBV7-9	TRBJ2-7	CASSSSLRTGAEHEQYF
NA	TRBV10-3	TRBJ2-7	CAISEGQSSYEQYF
NA	TRBV6-2/TRBV6-3	TRBJ2-7	CASSYSVGPAYEQYF
NA	TRBV2	TRBJ1-5	CASSVEVFQPQHF
NA	TRBV19	TRBJ1-1	CASSPQGMRTEAFF
NA	TRBV11-2	TRBJ2-5	CASSLASWYQETQYF
NA	TRBV27	TRBJ2-4	CASSLSRLENIQYF
TRBD1	TRBV20-1	TRBJ2-7	CSAADRDSSYEQYF
TRBD1	TRBV29-1	TRBJ2-3	CSVPRTHRTGDTQYF
NA	TRBV6-1	TRBJ2-1	CASRKGTLNEQFF
NA	TRBV5-1	TRBJ1-3	CASSLDIAPGNTIYF
NA	TRBV5-1	TRBJ2-7	CASSLDAEYEQYF
NA	TRBV6-2/TRBV6-3	TRBJ1-1	CASTGNTEAFF
NA	TRBV3-1	TRBJ2-3	CASSQDRKGTDTQYF
NA	TRBV24-1	TRBJ2-2	CATSDVPYTGDSNTGELFF
TRBD1	TRBV7-2	TRBJ1-2	CASSQGQGAIYGYTF
NA	TRBV11-1	TRBJ2-5	CASSPRGWQETQYF
TRBD1	TRBV30	TRBJ2-7	CAWSLQQGYEQYF
NA	TRBV2	TRBJ2-5	CASSEFGPTGTQYF
TRBD1	TRBV6-5	TRBJ2-3	CASSWTGGRTDTQYF
TRBD2	TRBV11-2	TRBJ2-5	CASSFTSAKETQYF
NA	TRBV3-1	TRBJ2-2	CASSQDPTGLRELFF
NA	TRBV28	TRBJ1-6	CASTATVNNSPLHF
NA	TRBV2	TRBJ1-3	CASSGGGTGNTIYF
NA	TRBV12-5	TRBJ1-3	CASGPRGWGSSGNTIYF
TRBD2	TRBV5-1	TRBJ2-7	CASSPTGTSGTYEQYF